The T cell receptor (beta chain) under discussion was sequenced for a study of a mutant IDH1 vaccine in newly diagnosed glioma. Study context: Patients began vaccination 4-6 weeks after radiotherapy alone, or with temozolomide cycles.

Method: immunoSEQ multiplex PCR; TCRdb's copy keeps in-frame clones and lacks some. The data show about 25,000 clones, around 70% seen once. Worth noting for this clone: Antigen: not known.

The time point was: week 11, during vaccination. In the vaccine, a single dose held 300 ug of the mutant IDH1 20-mer peptide, along with topical imiquimod. V dropped 0 bases and J dropped 3 bases, with 8 bases sitting between them. The CDR3 contains 13 residues. Germline lookup yields CDR1 GTSNPN and CDR2 SVGIG (reference sequence). This material consisted of peripheral blood mononuclear cells (PBMCs), taken from a glioma patient whose treatment included an IDH1 peptide vaccine. The chain combines TRBV30 with TRBJ1-1; D is unclear. The sequence came from a man younger than 30 with glioma. Some clones in this sample may be carry-over from other donors' samples. CDR3 in DNA: TGTGCCTGGAGTGTATCCGAGGACACTGAAGCTTTCTTT. The encoded protein is CAWSVSEDTEAFF.